The sequence of this TCR beta chain was determined in a study of cytomegalovirus exposure and HLA in healthy donors. Comment on this clone: What it recognizes is unknown.

The PCR was carried out with 60 Vbeta primers and 13 Jbeta primers. TCRdb's table, derived via immunoSEQ multiplex PCR, lists solely in-frame clones and lacks some. The sample table includes 30,000 to 40,000 clones. Trimming cost V 0 bases and J 13 bases, with 16 bases left between them. This CDR3 has 13 residues. Germline-derived CDR1 and CDR2 are SGHNT and YYREEE (reference sequence). As for the donors, each was a healthy bone marrow donor. Study-wide findings and caveats: There were reportedly fewer N-insertions in an Asian-associated ancestry cluster than the roughly 670-donor mean, in a later analysis.

V gene TRBV5-4 combines with J gene TRBJ2-5; possible D gene TRBD1, 6 bases. The source material was PBMCs. This sequence was found in a woman aged 40 to 50 in good health and CMV-seropositive. CDR3 protein: CASSLEQGSLAYF. CDR3 sequence (DNA): TGTGCCAGCAGCTTGGAACAGGGATCTTTAGCGTACTTC.